This TCR beta chain was observed in a study of CD8 T cells in ankylosing spondylitis. Comment on this clonotype: Its antigen is unidentified.

V trimming: 3 bases; J trimming: 3 bases; junction bases outside the gene matches: 3. Germline V CDR1 and CDR2: SGDLS, YYNGEE. This CDR3 is 13 amino acids long. Whole-study results and caveats: Several highly homologous variants made up a TCR beta motif, and this motif appeared characteristic of ankylosing spondylitis blood. In peripheral blood, disease-linked CD8+ clones occurred at relatively low frequencies. Researchers reportedly found disease-linked clones significantly enriched in matched ankylosing spondylitis synovial fluid.

Quantitative 5'-RACE with molecular barcodes was used to make the TCR beta libraries. TCRdb passed the 5' RACE reads through MiXCR, listing each CDR3 protein once. The sample lists around 140,000 distinct CDR3 sequences; approximately 17% were seen once. V is TRBV9 and J is TRBJ2-7, with 7 bases identical to TRBD1. The sequence came from a male donor with ankylosing spondylitis. The sequenced sample was blood, either unsorted or a sorted T cell fraction (not recorded which). The CDR3 spells CASSGQGHYEQYF. Written as DNA, the CDR3 is TGTGCCAGCAGCGGACAGGGTCACTACGAGCAGTACTTC.